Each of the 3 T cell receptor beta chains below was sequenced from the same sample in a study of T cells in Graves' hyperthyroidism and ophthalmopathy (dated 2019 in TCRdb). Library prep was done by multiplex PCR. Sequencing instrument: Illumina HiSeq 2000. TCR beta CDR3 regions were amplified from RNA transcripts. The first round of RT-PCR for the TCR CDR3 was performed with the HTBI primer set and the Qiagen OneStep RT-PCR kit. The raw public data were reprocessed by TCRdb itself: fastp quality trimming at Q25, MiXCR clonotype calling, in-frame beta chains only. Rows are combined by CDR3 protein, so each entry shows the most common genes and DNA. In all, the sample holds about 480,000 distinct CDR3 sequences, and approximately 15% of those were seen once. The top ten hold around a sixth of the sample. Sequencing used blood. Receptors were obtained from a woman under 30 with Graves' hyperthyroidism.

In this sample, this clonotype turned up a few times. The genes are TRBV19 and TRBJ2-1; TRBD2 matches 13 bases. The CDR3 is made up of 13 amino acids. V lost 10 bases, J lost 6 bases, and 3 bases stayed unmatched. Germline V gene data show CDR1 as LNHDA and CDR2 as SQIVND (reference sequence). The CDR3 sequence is CAIGLAGVNEQFF. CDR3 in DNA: TGTGCCATCGGACTAGCGGGGGTCAATGAGCAGTTCTTC.

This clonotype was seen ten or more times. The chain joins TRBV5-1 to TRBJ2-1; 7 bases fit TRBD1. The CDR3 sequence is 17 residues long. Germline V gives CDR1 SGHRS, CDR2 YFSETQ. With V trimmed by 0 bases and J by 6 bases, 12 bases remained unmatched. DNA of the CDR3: TGCGCCAGCAGCTTGGAAAACAGGGGACGGGGCATCAATGAGCAGTTCTTC. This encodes CASSLENRGRGINEQFF. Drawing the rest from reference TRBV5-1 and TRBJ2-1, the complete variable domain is KAGVTQTPRYLIKTRGQQVTLSCSPISGHRSVSWYQQTPGQGLQFLFEYFSETQRNKGNFPGRFSGRQFSNSRSEMNVSTLELGDSALYLCASSLENRGRGINEQFFGPGTRLTVL.

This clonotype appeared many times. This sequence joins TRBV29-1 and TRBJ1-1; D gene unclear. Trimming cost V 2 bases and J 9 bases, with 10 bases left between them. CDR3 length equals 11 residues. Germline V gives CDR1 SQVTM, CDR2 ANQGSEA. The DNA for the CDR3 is TGCAGCGTTGAACTGGGTACTAAAGCTTTCTTT. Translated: CSVELGTKAFF.